This is a list of T cell receptor beta chains from one sample in a study of shared clonotypes between healthy human individuals. The method was immunoSEQ multiplex PCR; TCRdb's version includes in-frame clones alone and lacks a portion of them. This sample carries around 1.1 million clones, about 84% of them seen once, and the ten largest clones take under 0.8%. The sample taken for sequencing was memory CD4+ T cells from PBMCs. The receptor source for this set is a man between 18 and 29 years old in good health. Some clones in this sample may be carry-over from other donors' samples. CDR3s include the opening cysteine and the closing phenylalanine or tryptophan. D genes are given only for firm matches. Clone size is not always given. Where it is, it says once, few, many or a class for expanded clones.

- TRBJ1-1 TRBV10-3 - CAISEGQLVNTEAFF TGTGCCATCAGTGAAGGACAGTTGGTTAACACTGAAGCTTTCTTT
- TRBJ1-5 TRBV18 - CASSPERGNQPQHF TGTGCCAGCTCACCGGAAAGGGGGAATCAGCCCCAGCATTTT
- TRBJ1-2 TRBV7-2 TRBD1 CASRLTGEDYGYTF TGTGCCAGCAGGCTGACAGGGGAGGACTATGGCTACACCTTC
- TRBJ2-5 TRBV30 TRBD2 CAWSLAGEVGETQYF TGTGCCTGGAGCCTAGCGGGAGAGGTGGGAGAGACCCAGTACTTC
- TRBJ2-1 TRBV6-1 - CASRADSYNEQFF TGTGCCAGCAGGGCGGACAGCTACAATGAGCAGTTCTTC
- TRBJ1-3 TRBV6-5 - CASSRDLYSGNTIYF TGTGCCAGCAGCCGGGACCTGTACTCTGGAAACACCATATATTTT
- TRBJ2-2 TRBV11-2 TRBD2 CASSTSGTNTGELFF TGTGCCAGCAGCACTAGCGGGACTAACACCGGGGAGCTGTTTTTT
- TRBJ1-1 TRBV5-8 - CASISWEGEQGVFF TGTGCCAGCATCTCCTGGGAAGGGGAACAGGGTGTATTCTTT
- TRBJ1-1 TRBV6-5 - CASSYRGDVEAFF TGTGCCAGCAGTTACCGGGGGGACGTTGAAGCTTTCTTT
- TRBJ2-1 TRBV7-8 TRBD1 CASSDTYRGKRDEQFF TGTGCCAGCAGCGATACTTACAGGGGTAAGAGGGATGAGCAGTTCTTC
- TRBJ2-2 TRBV9 - CASSVDMTFPGELFF TGTGCCAGCAGCGTAGACATGACTTTTCCCGGGGAGCTGTTTTTT
- TRBJ1-2 TRBV28 - CASSHHNRGSNYGYTF TGTGCCAGCAGTCATCACAACCGGGGGTCTAACTATGGCTACACCTTC
- TRBJ2-2 TRBV5-1 TRBD1 CASSAALQGALGTGELFF TGCGCCAGCAGCGCCGCCTTACAGGGGGCCCTCGGCACCGGGGAGCTGTTTTTT
- TRBJ2-3 TRBV28 - CASNDPAGRQYF TGTGCCAGCAACGACCCTGCTGGGAGGCAGTATTTT
- TRBJ2-6 TRBV10-3 - CAINGPGANVLTF TGTGCCATCAACGGGCCTGGGGCCAACGTCCTGACTTTC
- TRBJ2-3 TRBV5-1 - CASSIGHTSTDTQYF TGCGCCAGCAGCATCGGACACACTAGCACAGATACGCAGTATTTT
- TRBJ1-3 TRBV27 - CASGRVPAGNTIYF TGTGCCAGCGGCAGGGTTCCGGCTGGAAACACCATATATTTT
- TRBJ2-2 TRBV27 TRBD2 CASSFDGRDTGELFF TGTGCCAGCAGTTTTGACGGGAGGGACACCGGGGAGCTGTTTTTT
- TRBJ2-3 TRBV5-6 - CASSLVWRDTDTQYF TGTGCCAGCAGCTTGGTTTGGCGGGACACAGATACGCAGTATTTT
once TRBJ1-2 TRBV5-4 TRBD1 CASRNWDRGFYGYTF TGTGCCAGCAGGAACTGGGACAGGGGTTTCTATGGCTACACCTTC
- TRBJ2-3 TRBV28 - CASSPPYSTDTQYF TGTGCCAGCAGTCCTCCATACTCCACAGATACGCAGTATTTT
few TRBJ2-7 TRBV5-1 - CASSLEEGLGEQYF TGCGCCAGCAGCTTGGAGGAGGGCCTAGGGGAGCAGTACTTC
- TRBJ2-7 TRBV11-2 TRBD1 CASSLRVQGPHEQYF TGTGCCAGCAGCTTAAGGGTACAGGGGCCCCACGAGCAGTACTTC
- TRBJ2-7 TRBV5-1 TRBD2 CASSFSSGSYEQYF TGCGCCAGCAGCTTCTCTAGCGGGAGCTACGAGCAGTACTTC
- TRBJ2-5 TRBV25-1 - CASSEFGGGETQYF TGTGCCAGCAGTGAATTCGGTGGAGGAGAGACCCAGTACTTC
- TRBJ1-4 TRBV30 - CAWTGHNNEKLFF TGTGCCTGGACGGGACATAATAATGAAAAACTGTTTTTT
- TRBJ1-2 TRBV28 - CASSSLGGGYTF TGTGCCAGCAGTTCCCTGGGGGGTGGCTACACCTTC
- TRBJ1-4 TRBV25-1 - CASSEIEATNEKLFF TGTGCCAGCAGTGAAATTGAAGCAACTAATGAAAAACTGTTTTTT
- TRBJ1-2 TRBV5-1 - CASSLRPGRYGYTF TGCGCCAGCAGCTTACGGCCGGGGAGGTATGGCTACACCTTC
- TRBJ2-7 TRBV5-4 TRBD2 CASSLSGGRGSYEQYF TGTGCCAGCAGCTTGTCGGGCGGGAGAGGATCCTACGAGCAGTACTTC
many TRBJ2-7 TRBV28 - CASSSPQTGEQYF TGTGCCAGCAGTTCCCCGCAGACGGGGGAGCAGTACTTC
- TRBJ1-2 TRBV5-5 TRBD1 CASSPTGAQPYGYTF TGTGCCAGCAGCCCAACAGGGGCTCAACCCTATGGCTACACCTTC
- TRBJ1-1 TRBV9 TRBD1 CASSVGTGGLNTEAFF TGTGCCAGCAGCGTAGGAACAGGGGGCCTGAACACTGAAGCTTTCTTT
- TRBJ1-1 TRBV28 - CASSPGVRGEAFF TGTGCCAGCAGCCCCGGGGTTCGGGGTGAAGCTTTCTTT
- TRBJ2-3 TRBV18 TRBD1 CASSMRQGATDTQYF TGTGCCAGCTCCATGAGACAGGGGGCGACAGATACGCAGTATTTT
- TRBJ2-7 TRBV5-1 - CASSLVLASSYEQYF TGCGCCAGCAGCTTGGTTCTAGCCAGCTCCTACGAGCAGTACTTC
- TRBJ1-5 TRBV7-2 - CASSLDFKQPQHF TGTGCCAGCAGCTTAGATTTTAAGCAGCCCCAGCATTTT
- TRBJ2-7 TRBV23-1 - CASTQWTLYEQYF TGCGCCAGCACCCAATGGACGCTCTACGAGCAGTACTTC
- TRBJ1-2 TRBV19 TRBD1 CASSFDRGYGYTF TGTGCCAGTAGCTTTGACAGGGGCTATGGCTACACCTTC
few TRBJ2-7 TRBV18 TRBD1 CASSLLTGGTYEQYF TGTGCCAGCTCACTATTGACAGGGGGAACCTACGAGCAGTACTTC
few TRBJ1-2 TRBV18 TRBD1 CASSPDREGRYTF TGTGCCAGCTCACCGGACAGGGAAGGTCGCTACACCTTC
- TRBJ2-3 TRBV5-4 TRBD2 CATGREGSTDTQYF TGTGCCACTGGGCGGGAGGGAAGCACAGATACGCAGTATTTT
- TRBJ1-1 TRBV5-6 - CASRTSAQGGTEAFF TGTGCCAGCAGAACCAGTGCCCAGGGAGGCACTGAAGCTTTCTTT
- TRBJ2-5 TRBV9 - CASSVGVWSTQETQYF TGTGCCAGCAGCGTAGGGGTTTGGAGTACACAAGAGACCCAGTACTTC
- TRBJ2-1 TRBV2 TRBD2 CASSVRASGSNEQFF TGTGCCAGCAGTGTAAGGGCTAGCGGGAGTAATGAGCAGTTCTTC
- TRBJ1-5 TRBV18 - CASSRAGSGVQPQHF TGTGCCAGCTCCAGGGCGGGGTCAGGGGTTCAGCCCCAGCATTTT
- TRBJ2-6 TRBV10-3 - CAISESGLSGANVLTF TGTGCCATCAGTGAGTCGGGCTTATCTGGGGCCAACGTCCTGACTTTC
- TRBJ1-1 TRBV10-3 - CAIRLSGGTTEAFF TGTGCCATCAGATTAAGTGGGGGTACAACTGAAGCTTTCTTT
- TRBJ1-2 TRBV6-1 - CASSEGDYGYTF TGTGCCAGCAGCGAAGGGGACTATGGCTACACCTTC